The TCR beta chain under discussion was sequenced for a study of cytotoxic CD8 clonotypes in ibrutinib-treated CLL. Across the whole study: Approximately ten relapsed/refractory, roughly 15 treatment-naive; under 18 IGHV unmutated. Study-wide findings and caveats: Age-matched healthy donor levels were exceeded by baseline clonality, which tracked circulating CD8+ T-cell counts. Public clonotypes occurred uncommonly; on treatment, they contracted or remained stable. Clonality rose at ibrutinib response, held steady in sustained remission, and fell toward baseline at progression.

Clones were sequenced by immunoSEQ multiplex PCR, and TCRdb holds only the in-frame ones, with some missing. The sample includes nearly 100,000 clones, around 73% of them seen just once. Deletions cut 9 bases from V and 5 bases from J, with 17 bases between. CDR3 length: 13 amino acids. Germline-derived CDR1 and CDR2 are SEHNR and FQNEAQ (reference sequence). With regard to this clone: Its antigen is still unknown.

This receptor was identified in a human donor with chronic lymphocytic leukemia. Sample: PBMCs, taken after 12 months of ibrutinib treatment. The chain links TRBV7-9 to TRBJ2-7; possible D gene TRBD1, 5 bases. The CDR3 DNA sequence: TGTGCCAGTACAGGAAAAGTTTCGGACGAGCAGTACTTC. Its translation is CASTGKVSDEQYF.